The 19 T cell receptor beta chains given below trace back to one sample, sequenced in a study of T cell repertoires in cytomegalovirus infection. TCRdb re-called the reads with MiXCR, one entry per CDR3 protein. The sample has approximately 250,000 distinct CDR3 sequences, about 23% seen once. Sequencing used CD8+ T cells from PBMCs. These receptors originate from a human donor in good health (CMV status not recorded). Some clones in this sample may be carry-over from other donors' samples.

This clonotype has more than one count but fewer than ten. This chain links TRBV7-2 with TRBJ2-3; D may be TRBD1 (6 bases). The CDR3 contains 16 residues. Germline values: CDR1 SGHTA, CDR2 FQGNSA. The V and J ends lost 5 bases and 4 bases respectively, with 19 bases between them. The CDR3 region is CASSLTGHPTPDTQYF. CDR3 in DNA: TGTGCCAGCAGCCTAACGGGACACCCAACCCCAGATACGCAGTATTTT.

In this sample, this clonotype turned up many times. CDR3 sequence reads: CASSFGGRGDTDTQYF. CDR3 sequence (DNA): TGTGCCAGCAGCTTCGGGGGGAGGGGGGACACAGATACGCAGTATTTT. This chain links TRBV7-2 with TRBJ2-3; possibly TRBD2 for D (7 bases). This CDR3 is built from 16 residues. CDR1 and CDR2 (germline): SGHTA, FQGNSA. V was cut by 3 bases and J by 2 bases, with 15 bases left in between.

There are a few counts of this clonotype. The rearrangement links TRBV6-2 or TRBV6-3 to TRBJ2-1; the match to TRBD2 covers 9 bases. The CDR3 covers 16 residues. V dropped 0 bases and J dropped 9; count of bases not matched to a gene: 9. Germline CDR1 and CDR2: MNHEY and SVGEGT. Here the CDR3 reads CASSYSLRTSEGEQFF. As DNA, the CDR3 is TGTGCCAGCAGTTACTCGTTGAGGACTAGCGAGGGTGAGCAGTTCTTC.

The CDR3 DNA is TGCGCCAGCAGCTTGCGACCGGACGGGGCCTACGAGCAGTACTTC. It is translated as CASSLRPDGAYEQYF. The chain links TRBV5-1 to TRBJ2-7, with a weak D call TRBD2 (5 bases). Germline V gene sequence: CDR1 SGHRS, CDR2 YFSETQ. Trimming removed 1 base at V and 2 bases at J, with 13 bases between. This CDR3 region has 15 residues.

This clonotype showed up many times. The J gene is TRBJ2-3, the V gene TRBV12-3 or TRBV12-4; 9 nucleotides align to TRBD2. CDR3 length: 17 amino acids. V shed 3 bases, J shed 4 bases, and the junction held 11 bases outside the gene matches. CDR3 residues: CASSLGWTSEGPDTQYF. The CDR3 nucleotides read TGTGCCAGCAGTTTGGGGTGGACTAGCGAGGGGCCAGATACGCAGTATTTT.

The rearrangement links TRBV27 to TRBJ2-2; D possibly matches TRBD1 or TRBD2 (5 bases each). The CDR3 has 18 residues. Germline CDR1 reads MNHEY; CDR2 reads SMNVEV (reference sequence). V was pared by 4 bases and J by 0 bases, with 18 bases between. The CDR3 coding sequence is TGTGCCAGCAGTTCCTTCATTGTCGAGGGGACGAACACCGGGGAGCTGTTTTTT. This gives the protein CASSSFIVEGTNTGELFF.

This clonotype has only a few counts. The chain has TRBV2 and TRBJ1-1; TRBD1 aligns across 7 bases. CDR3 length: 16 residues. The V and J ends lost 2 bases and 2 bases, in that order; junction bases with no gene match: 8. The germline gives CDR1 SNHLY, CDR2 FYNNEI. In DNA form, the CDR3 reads TGTGCCAGCAGTGAAACTCAGACAGGGACAAACACTGAAGCTTTCTTT. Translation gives CASSETQTGTNTEAFF. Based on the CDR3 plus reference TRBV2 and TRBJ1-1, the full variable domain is EPEVTQTPSHQVTQMGQEVILRCVPISNHLYFYWYRQILGQKVEFLVSFYNNEISEKSEIFDDQFSVERPDGSNFTLKIRSTKLEDSAMYFCASSETQTGTNTEAFFGQGTRLTVV.

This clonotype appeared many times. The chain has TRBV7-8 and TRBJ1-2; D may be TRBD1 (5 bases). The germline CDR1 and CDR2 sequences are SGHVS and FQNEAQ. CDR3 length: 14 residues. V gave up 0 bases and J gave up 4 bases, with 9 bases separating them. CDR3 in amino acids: CASSLARQLYGYTF. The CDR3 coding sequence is TGTGCCAGCAGCTTAGCTCGACAGCTCTATGGCTACACCTTC.

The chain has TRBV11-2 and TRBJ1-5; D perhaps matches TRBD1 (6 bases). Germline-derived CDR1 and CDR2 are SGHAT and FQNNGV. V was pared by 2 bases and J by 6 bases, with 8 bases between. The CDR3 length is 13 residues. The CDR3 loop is CASSLLQGQPQHF. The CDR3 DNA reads TGTGCCAGCAGCTTACTACAGGGTCAGCCCCAGCATTTT.

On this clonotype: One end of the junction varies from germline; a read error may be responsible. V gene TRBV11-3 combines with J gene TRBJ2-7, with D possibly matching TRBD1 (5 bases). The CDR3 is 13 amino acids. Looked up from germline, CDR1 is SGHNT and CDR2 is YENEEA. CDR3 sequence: CASSLACMGRVSF. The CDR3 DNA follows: TGTGCCAGCAGCTTAGCTTGTATGGGCAGGGTAAGCTTC.

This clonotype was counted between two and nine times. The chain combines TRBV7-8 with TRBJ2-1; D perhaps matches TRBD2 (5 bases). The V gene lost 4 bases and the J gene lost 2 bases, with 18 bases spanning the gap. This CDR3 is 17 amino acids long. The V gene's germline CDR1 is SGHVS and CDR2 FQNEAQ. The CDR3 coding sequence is TGTGCCAGCAGCTCCCACCTACTAAGCGGAACCTACAATGAGCAGTTCTTC. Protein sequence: CASSSHLLSGTYNEQFF. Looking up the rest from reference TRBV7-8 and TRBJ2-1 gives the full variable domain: GAGVSQSPRYKVAKRGQDVALRCDPISGHVSLFWYQQALGQGPEFLTYFQNEAQLDKSGLPSDRFFAERPEGSVSTLKIQRTQQEDSAVYLCASSSHLLSGTYNEQFFGPGTRLTVL.

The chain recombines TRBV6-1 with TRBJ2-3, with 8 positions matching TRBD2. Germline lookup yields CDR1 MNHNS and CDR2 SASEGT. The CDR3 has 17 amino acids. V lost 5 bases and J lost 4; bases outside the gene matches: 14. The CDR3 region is CASSPQTARGAPDTQYF. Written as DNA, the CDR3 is TGTGCCAGCAGTCCCCAGACGGCGCGGGGGGCACCAGATACGCAGTATTTT.

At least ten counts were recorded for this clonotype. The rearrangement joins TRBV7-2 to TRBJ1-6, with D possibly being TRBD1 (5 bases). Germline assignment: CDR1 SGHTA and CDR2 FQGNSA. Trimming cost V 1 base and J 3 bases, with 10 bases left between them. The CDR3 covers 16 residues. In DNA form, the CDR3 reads TGTGCCAGCAGCTTAGACTTGGGGGGCTATAATTCACCCCTCCACTTT. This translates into CASSLDLGGYNSPLHF.

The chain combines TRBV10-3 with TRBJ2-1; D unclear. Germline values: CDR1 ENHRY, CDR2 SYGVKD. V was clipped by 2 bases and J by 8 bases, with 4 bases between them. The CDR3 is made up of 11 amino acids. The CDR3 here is CAISEGDEQFF. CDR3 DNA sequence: TGTGCCATCAGTGAGGGGGATGAGCAGTTCTTC.

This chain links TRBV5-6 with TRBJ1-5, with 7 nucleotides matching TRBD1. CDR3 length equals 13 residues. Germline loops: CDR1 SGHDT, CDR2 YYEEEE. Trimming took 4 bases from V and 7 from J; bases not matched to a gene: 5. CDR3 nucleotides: TGTGCCAGCAGCGTGACAGGGCAGCAGCCCCAGCATTTT. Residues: CASSVTGQQPQHF.

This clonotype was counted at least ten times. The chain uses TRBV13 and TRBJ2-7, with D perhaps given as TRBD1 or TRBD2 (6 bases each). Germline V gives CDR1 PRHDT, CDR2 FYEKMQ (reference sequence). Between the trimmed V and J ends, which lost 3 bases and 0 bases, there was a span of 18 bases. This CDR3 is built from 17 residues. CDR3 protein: CASSLNNRGPSSYEQYF. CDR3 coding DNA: TGTGCCAGCAGCTTGAACAACCGGGGGCCTAGCTCCTACGAGCAGTACTTC.

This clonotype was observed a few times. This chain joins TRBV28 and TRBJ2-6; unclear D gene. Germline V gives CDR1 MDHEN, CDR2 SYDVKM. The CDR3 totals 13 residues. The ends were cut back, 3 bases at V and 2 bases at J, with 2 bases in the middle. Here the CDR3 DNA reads TGTGCCAGCAGTTTCGCTGGGGCCAACGTCCTGACTTTC. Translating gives CASSFAGANVLTF. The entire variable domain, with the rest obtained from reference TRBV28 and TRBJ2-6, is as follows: DVKVTQSSRYLVKRTGEKVFLECVQDMDHENMFWYRQDPGLGLRLIYFSYDVKMKEKGDIPEGYSVSREKKERFSLILESASTNQTSMYLCASSFAGANVLTFGAGSRLTVL.

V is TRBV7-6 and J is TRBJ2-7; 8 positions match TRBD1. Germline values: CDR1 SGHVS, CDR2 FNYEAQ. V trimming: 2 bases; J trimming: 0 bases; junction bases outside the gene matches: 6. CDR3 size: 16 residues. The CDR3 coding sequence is TGTGCCAGCAGCTTAAGCCGGGACAGGAGCTCCTACGAGCAGTACTTC. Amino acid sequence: CASSLSRDRSSYEQYF.

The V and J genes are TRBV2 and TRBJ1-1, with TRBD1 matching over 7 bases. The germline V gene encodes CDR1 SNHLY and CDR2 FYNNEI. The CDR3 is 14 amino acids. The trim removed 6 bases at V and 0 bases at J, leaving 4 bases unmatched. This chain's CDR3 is CASRRDSLNTEAFF. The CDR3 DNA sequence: TGTGCCAGCAGACGGGACAGCCTGAACACTGAAGCTTTCTTT.